Following are 30 T cell receptor beta chains from one sample sequenced in a study of shared clonotypes between healthy human individuals. Assay: immunoSEQ multiplex PCR; the TCRdb copy retains only in-frame clones and omits some. The profile shows hundreds of thousands of clones, approximately 79% of them singletons. Sequenced: memory CD4+ T cells sorted from blood. Stated subset: CD45RA-negative fraction. Receptors originate from a woman aged 30 to 39 in good health.

V and J are TRBV7-9 and TRBJ2-5; 9 nucleotides match TRBD2. The J segment lost 3 bases and the V segment lost 6 bases, leaving 11 bases of the junction unmatched. The CDR3 runs 16 residues. Germline V gene data show CDR1 as SEHNR and CDR2 as FQNEAQ (reference sequence). For the CDR3, the DNA is TGTGCCAGCAGGCCATATGTAGCGGGAGTGAAAGAGACCCAGTACTTC. Translating it yields CASRPYVAGVKETQYF.

V gene TRBV6-5 combines with J gene TRBJ1-1; D unresolved. Germline V lookup: CDR1 MNHEY, CDR2 SVGAGI. The CDR3 runs to 13 residues. Deletions cut 4 bases from V and 3 bases from J, with 9 bases between. The CDR3 here is CASSFLGDTEAFF. DNA for the CDR3: TGTGCCAGCAGTTTCCTGGGAGACACTGAAGCTTTCTTT.

This chain uses TRBV11-2 with TRBJ2-1; D remains unclear. This CDR3 contains 16 residues. V was clipped by 5 bases and J by 3 bases, with 17 bases between them. Germline V gene data show CDR1 as SGHAT and CDR2 as FQNNGV. CDR3 sequence: CASSAFGNRVYNEQFF. In DNA, the CDR3 is TGTGCCAGCAGCGCCTTCGGTAACCGTGTCTACAATGAGCAGTTCTTC.

The chain employs TRBV28 and TRBJ2-1; D is uncertain. Germline CDR1 reads MDHEN; CDR2 reads SYDVKM. The CDR3 extends over 13 amino acids. The V end was cut by 1 base, the J end by 0 bases, with 1 base between. The CDR3: CASSLYSYNEQFF. The DNA for the CDR3 is TGTGCCAGCAGTTTATACTCCTACAATGAGCAGTTCTTC.

The V gene is TRBV10-3, the J gene TRBJ1-3; possibly TRBD1 for D (5 bases). Trimming took off 8 bases at V and 5 bases at J, with 13 bases between the two ends. CDR1 is ENHRY, CDR2 SYGVKD, per germline. The CDR3 has 13 amino acids. The CDR3 region has the DNA TGTGCCATCCGGGCGGCAGGGAGAAACACCATATATTTT. Residues: CAIRAAGRNTIYF.

This chain links TRBV4-1 with TRBJ2-5; perhaps TRBD1 as D (6 bases). The CDR3 has 14 amino acids. Trimming shortened V by 4 bases and J by 2 bases, and 11 bases separated the two germline ends. Germline CDR1 reads MGHRA; CDR2 reads YSYEKL. The CDR3 loop reads CASSLRTEQETQYF. The CDR3 DNA reads TGCGCCAGCAGCCTACGGACAGAGCAAGAGACCCAGTACTTC.

This clone was seen repeatedly, ten times or more. The genes are TRBV27 and TRBJ2-6; D remains ambiguous. The CDR3 has 17 residues. The germline gives CDR1 MNHEY, CDR2 SMNVEV (reference sequence). Trimming cost V 0 bases and J 2 bases, with 11 bases left between them. CDR3 region: CASSLSTGWAGANVLTF. The DNA for the CDR3 is TGTGCCAGCAGTTTATCTACCGGCTGGGCTGGGGCCAACGTCCTGACTTTC.

The chain combines TRBV7-6 with TRBJ2-3; D unclear. Trimming took 0 bases from V and 5 from J, leaving 3 bases between them. Per the germline V gene, CDR1 is SGHVS and CDR2 is FNYEAQ. CDR3 length equals 12 residues. CDR3 bases: TGTGCCAGCAGCTTAGCGTTAGATACGCAGTATTTT. It is translated as CASSLALDTQYF.

The CDR3 nucleotides read TGCGCCAGCAGCCAAGAGGGACAGGGAAAATCTTACTATGGCTACACCTTC. This gives the protein CASSQEGQGKSYYGYTF. V is TRBV4-1 and J is TRBJ1-2, with TRBD1 matching over 9 bases. The CDR3 is made up of 17 amino acids. The junction had 8 bases not matched to a gene; V was cut back by 0 bases and J by 3 bases. Germline lookup yields CDR1 MGHRA and CDR2 YSYEKL.

The chain joins TRBV6-6 to TRBJ2-3; TRBD1 matches 7 bases. The ends lost 6 bases at V and 0 bases at J; junction bases unmatched: 9. There are 16 residues in the CDR3. Germline values: CDR1 MNHNY, CDR2 SVGAGI (reference sequence). The CDR3 sequence: CASSDLGTVSTDTQYF. DNA of the CDR3: TGTGCCAGCAGCGACCTTGGGACAGTTAGCACAGATACGCAGTATTTT.

The table lists this clone with many counts. Other DNA sequences in the same sample also yield this CDR3. The rearrangement joins TRBV10-3 to TRBJ1-2, with 7 bases identical to TRBD1. The V gene end was trimmed by 0 bases and the J gene end by 5 bases; junction bases not matched to a gene: 3. The CDR3 runs to 14 residues. CDR1 and CDR2 (germline): ENHRY, SYGVKD. The DNA for the CDR3 is TGTGCCATCAGTGAGTCGACAGGGTCATATGGCTACACCTTC. Translated, it gives CAISESTGSYGYTF.

This clone was seen once. This chain uses TRBV19 with TRBJ1-5; perhaps TRBD1 as D (5 bases). The germline V gene has CDR1 LNHDA and CDR2 SQIVND (reference sequence). V was pared by 6 bases and J by 6 bases, with 21 bases between. This CDR3 is built from 16 residues. The CDR3 spells CASSRGTDGESQPQHF. The CDR3 DNA is TGTGCCAGTAGCCGCGGGACGGACGGCGAGAGTCAGCCCCAGCATTTT.

This clone appeared a few times. This sequence joins TRBV6-1 and TRBJ1-3; D not resolved. V was pared by 5 bases and J by 9 bases, with 14 bases between. Germline assignment: CDR1 MNHNS and CDR2 SASEGT. This CDR3 comprises 13 residues. The CDR3 DNA is TGTGCCAGCAGTCCACGACGGATCCTCACCATATATTTT. This encodes CASSPRRILTIYF.

This chain connects TRBV2 to TRBJ1-3; D is uncertain. The V gene's germline CDR1 is SNHLY and CDR2 FYNNEI. This CDR3 region has 15 residues. V shed 5 bases and J shed 2 bases, with 13 bases lying between them. The CDR3: CASSKEVGAGNTIYF. DNA for the CDR3: TGTGCCAGCAGTAAAGAGGTGGGCGCTGGAAACACCATATATTTT.

The V and J genes are TRBV7-8 and TRBJ1-1; the D is unclear. Germline V gene data show CDR1 as SGHVS and CDR2 as FQNEAQ. V dropped 6 bases and J dropped 3 bases, with 26 bases sitting between them. The CDR3 contains 18 residues. The CDR3 DNA sequence: TGTGCCAGCAGGCTAGCGCCCGCTGTCCTCGGGCGGGACACTGAAGCTTTCTTT. Amino acid sequence: CASRLAPAVLGRDTEAFF.

The sample holds one count of this clone. The rearrangement links TRBV16 to TRBJ2-7; D is uncertain. Per germline, CDR1 KGHSY and CDR2 FQNENV. The CDR3 loop spans 14 amino acids. Trimming cost V 5 bases and J 1 base, with 12 bases left between them. CDR3 loop: CASSYGQDSYEQYF. The CDR3 bases are TGTGCCAGCAGCTACGGGCAAGATTCCTACGAGCAGTACTTC.

V gene TRBV19 combines with J gene TRBJ2-5; D remains unclear. The germline gives CDR1 LNHDA, CDR2 SQIVND (reference sequence). Trimming removed 3 bases at V and 7 bases at J, with 21 bases between. The CDR3 consists of 16 residues. The CDR3 coding sequence is TGTGCCAGTAGTATGAGGAACAGACCTGAATTGGGGACCCAGTACTTC. Residues: CASSMRNRPELGTQYF.

V usage is TRBV7-9 and J usage is TRBJ2-7, with D perhaps TRBD2 (5 bases). CDR1 and CDR2 (germline): SEHNR, FQNEAQ (reference sequence). Trimming removed 8 bases at V and 3 bases at J, with 14 bases between. The CDR3 totals 13 residues. As DNA, the CDR3 is TGTGCCAGCCGGGGAACCTCGGGCTACGAGCAGTACTTC. Amino acid sequence: CASRGTSGYEQYF.

J is TRBJ1-4 and V is TRBV5-7; D unresolved. TRBV5-7 counts as an open reading frame of uncertain function. The CDR3 sequence is 14 residues long. Trimming removed 0 bases at V and 5 bases at J, with 8 bases between. CDR3 sequence reads: CASSLVTENEKLFF. In DNA form, the CDR3 reads TGTGCCAGCAGCTTGGTCACAGAGAATGAAAAACTGTTTTTT.

This clone was observed a handful of times. The chain recombines TRBV27 with TRBJ2-6; D may match TRBD1 or TRBD2 (5 bases each). V was pared by 9 bases and J by 3 bases, with 12 bases between. The CDR3 spans 14 residues. CDR1 is MNHEY and CDR2 is SMNVEV in the germline V gene (reference sequence). CDR3 region: CASRGVNGANVLTF. CDR3 nucleotide sequence: TGTGCCAGTAGAGGGGTGAATGGGGCCAACGTCCTGACTTTC.

J is TRBJ1-1 and V is TRBV6-4; D is undetermined. Trimming removed 6 bases from V and 1 base from J, with 12 bases in between. Germline assignment: CDR1 MRHNA and CDR2 SNTAGT. The CDR3 length is 14 residues. The CDR3 loop reads CASRVEGQNTEAFF. CDR3 sequence (DNA): TGTGCCAGCAGAGTAGAGGGTCAGAACACTGAAGCTTTCTTT.

The V and J genes are TRBV6-6 and TRBJ1-5; D remains ambiguous. Looked up from germline, CDR1 is MNHNY and CDR2 is SVGAGI (reference sequence). V was trimmed by 4 bases and J by 3 bases, leaving 10 bases between them. The CDR3 runs to 14 residues. The DNA for the CDR3 is TGTGCCAGCAGTTCCCACTCAGTCAATCAGCCCCAGCATTTT. This encodes CASSSHSVNQPQHF.

Note on this clone: One end of the junction varies from germline; a read error may be responsible. The J gene is TRBJ1-2, the V gene TRBV7-9; weak D call: TRBD1 (6 bases). Germline V gene lookup returns CDR1 SEHNR and CDR2 FQNEAQ (reference sequence). The CDR3 is made up of 13 amino acids. CDR3 nucleotide sequence: TGTGCCAGCAGCTTGGAGGGGGTAGGTGGCCACACCTTC. Its protein product is CASSLEGVGGHTF.

The gene calls are TRBV7-9 and TRBJ2-2; 9 nucleotides match TRBD2. V shed 7 bases and J 4 bases; nucleotides not matched to a gene: 7. CDR3 size: 15 residues. Germline values: CDR1 SEHNR, CDR2 FQNEAQ (reference sequence). The CDR3 coding sequence is TGTGCCAGCACAGTTCGAGCGGGGGGCACCGGGGAGCTGTTTTTT. This gives the protein CASTVRAGGTGELFF.

The chain employs TRBV4-1 and TRBJ2-3, with D unclear. CDR1 and CDR2 (germline): MGHRA, YSYEKL. V lost 0 bases, J lost 0 bases, and 4 bases lay in between. The CDR3 extends over 14 amino acids. CDR3 bases: TGCGCCAGCAGCCAAGACCTAAGCACAGATACGCAGTATTTT. The encoded protein is CASSQDLSTDTQYF.

CDR3 in amino acids: CASRAGGQKAFF. In DNA form, the CDR3 reads TGCGCCAGCAGGGCCGGAGGACAGAAAGCTTTCTTT. The chain recombines TRBV5-1 with TRBJ1-1; D may be TRBD1 (6 bases). V lost 5 bases and J lost 9, with 14 bases in between. Germline CDR1 is SGHRS and CDR2 is YFSETQ. This CDR3 is 12 amino acids long.

The V and J genes are TRBV5-1 and TRBJ2-5, with TRBD1 matching 7 bases. CDR1 and CDR2 from the germline V gene are SGHRS and YFSETQ. The V gene end was trimmed by 4 bases and the J gene end by 5 bases; junction bases not matched to a gene: 8. This CDR3 has 14 amino acids. CDR3 DNA: TGCGCCAGCAGCATACTAGGGGGCCGGGAGACCCAGTACTTC. This sequence encodes CASSILGGRETQYF.

This chain uses TRBV5-6 with TRBJ1-1; D gene ambiguous. The CDR3 length is 13 residues. Per germline, CDR1 SGHDT and CDR2 YYEEEE. V lost 1 base and J 4 bases, leaving 8 bases between the germline ends. CDR3 region: CASSLMGGTEAFF. The DNA of the CDR3 is TGTGCCAGCAGCTTGATGGGCGGCACTGAAGCTTTCTTT.

This clone was counted a few times. The V and J genes are TRBV2 and TRBJ2-1, with TRBD2 identical over 8 bases. Trimming took 6 bases from V and 9 from J; bases not matched to a gene: 10. The CDR3 spans 14 residues. From germline, CDR1 is SNHLY and CDR2 FYNNEI. The CDR3 sequence: CASRSSGTRGEQFF. CDR3 in DNA: TGTGCCAGCAGATCCAGCGGGACTAGGGGTGAGCAGTTCTTC.

A note on this clone: Other nucleotide sequences in the sample specify the same CDR3. This chain uses TRBV5-6 with TRBJ1-5; TRBD1 agrees at 7 bases. The CDR3 loop spans 14 amino acids. Trimming cost V 4 bases and J 3 bases; bases outside gene matches: 4. The germline CDR1 and CDR2 sequences are SGHDT and YYEEEE. For the CDR3, the DNA is TGTGCCAGCAGCCTGACAGGGACCAATCAGCCCCAGCATTTT. Protein: CASSLTGTNQPQHF.